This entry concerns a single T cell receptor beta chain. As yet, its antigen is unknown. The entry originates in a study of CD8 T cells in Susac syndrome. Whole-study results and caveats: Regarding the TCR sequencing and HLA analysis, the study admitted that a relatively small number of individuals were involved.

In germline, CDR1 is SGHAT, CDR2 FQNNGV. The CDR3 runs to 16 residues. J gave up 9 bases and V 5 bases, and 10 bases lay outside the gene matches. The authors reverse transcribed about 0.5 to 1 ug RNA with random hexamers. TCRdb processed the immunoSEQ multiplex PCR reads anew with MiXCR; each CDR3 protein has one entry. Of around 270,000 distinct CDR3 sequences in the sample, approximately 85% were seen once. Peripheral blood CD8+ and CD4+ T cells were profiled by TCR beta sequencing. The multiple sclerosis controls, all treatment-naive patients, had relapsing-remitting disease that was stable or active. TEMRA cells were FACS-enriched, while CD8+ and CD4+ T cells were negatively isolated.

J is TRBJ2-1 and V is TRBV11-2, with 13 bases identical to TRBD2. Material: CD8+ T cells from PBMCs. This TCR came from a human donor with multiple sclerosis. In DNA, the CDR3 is TGTGCCAGCAGCCCACAAAGGACTAGCGGGAGAGCTGAGCAGTTCTTC. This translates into CASSPQRTSGRAEQFF.